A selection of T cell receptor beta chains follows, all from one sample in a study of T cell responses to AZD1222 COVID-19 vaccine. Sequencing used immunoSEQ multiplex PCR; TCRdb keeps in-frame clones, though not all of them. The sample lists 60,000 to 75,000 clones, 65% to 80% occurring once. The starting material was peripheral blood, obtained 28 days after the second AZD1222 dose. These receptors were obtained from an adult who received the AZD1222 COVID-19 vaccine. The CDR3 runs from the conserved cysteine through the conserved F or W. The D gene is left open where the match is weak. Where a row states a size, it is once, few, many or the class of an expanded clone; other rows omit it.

DNA: TGTGCCAGCAGCCAAGATTGGGACAGGATGGATGGCTACACCTTC
CDR3: CASSQDWDRMDGYTF
D: TRBD1
J: TRBJ1-2
length: 15
size: NA
V: TRBV4-2

DNA: TGTGCCAGCTCACCACTAGCCGACCCGACGATAGACCCAGATGAAGCTTTCTTT
CDR3: CASSPLADPTIDPDEAFF
D: NA
J: TRBJ1-1
length: 18
size: NA
V: TRBV18

DNA: TGTGCCAGCAGACCCGACAGGGGGCCTACCAATGAGCAGTTCTTC
CDR3: CASRPDRGPTNEQFF
D: TRBD1
J: TRBJ2-1
length: 15
size: NA
V: TRBV7-9

DNA: TGTGCCAGCAGTTTAGTACGAGGGGGCGGAGGTGGCTACACCTTC
CDR3: CASSLVRGGGGGYTF
D: TRBD1
J: TRBJ1-2
length: 15
size: once
V: TRBV28

DNA: TGTGCCAGCAGGCCAGACCTAGCGGGGAAAGAGACCCAGTACTTC
CDR3: CASRPDLAGKETQYF
D: TRBD2
J: TRBJ2-5
length: 15
size: NA
V: TRBV11-2

DNA: TGTGCCAGTGGAGGGACTAGCGGGGGCTGGGGCACCGGGGAGCTGTTTTTT
CDR3: CASGGTSGGWGTGELFF
D: TRBD2
J: TRBJ2-2
length: 17
size: NA
V: TRBV19

DNA: TGTGCCAGTAGTATGAGAATGTCGGGAAACACTGAAGCTTTCTTT
CDR3: CASSMRMSGNTEAFF
D: NA
J: TRBJ1-1
length: 15
size: NA
V: TRBV19

DNA: TGTGCCAGCAGCTATGAGGGTCCCTCTGGGGCCAACGTCCTGACTTTC
CDR3: CASSYEGPSGANVLTF
D: NA
J: TRBJ2-6
length: 16
size: NA
V: TRBV7-9

DNA: TGTGCCACCGTGATGAATAGGGGCAATGAGCAGTTCTTC
CDR3: CATVMNRGNEQFF
D: NA
J: TRBJ2-1
length: 13
size: NA
V: TRBV6-5

DNA: TGCGCCAGCAGCCAAGACGGTAGCAGGGGGCCGATGAACACTGAAGCTTTCTTT
CDR3: CASSQDGSRGPMNTEAFF
D: TRBD1
J: TRBJ1-1
length: 18
size: NA
V: TRBV4-1

DNA: TGTGCCAGCAGTGAAGCGCCTGTGACAGGGGTCTACGAGCAGTACTTC
CDR3: CASSEAPVTGVYEQYF
D: TRBD1
J: TRBJ2-7
length: 16
size: NA
V: TRBV6-1

DNA: TGTGCCAGCAGTTCAGGTGACTATGGCTACACCTTC
CDR3: CASSSGDYGYTF
D: NA
J: TRBJ1-2
length: 12
size: NA
V: TRBV28

DNA: TGTGCTAGTGGTTCAACAGGGGAACAAGAGACCCAGTACTTC
CDR3: CASGSTGEQETQYF
D: TRBD1
J: TRBJ2-5
length: 14
size: NA
V: TRBV12-5

DNA: TGCGCCAGCAGCAGACAGGGGCTTTCTGATTCACCCCTCCACTTT
CDR3: CASSRQGLSDSPLHF
D: TRBD1
J: TRBJ1-6
length: 15
size: NA
V: TRBV5-1

DNA: TGTGCCACCAGCAGTTCCGAGACAGGTTCCCGGCAAGAGACCCAGTACTTC
CDR3: CATSSSETGSRQETQYF
D: NA
J: TRBJ2-5
length: 17
size: NA
V: TRBV15

DNA: TGTGCTAGTGCCCTCAGGGGCGACACTGAAGCTTTCTTT
CDR3: CASALRGDTEAFF
D: NA
J: TRBJ1-1
length: 13
size: NA
V: TRBV12-5

DNA: TGTGCCAGCTCACCAGACATCGCTTCACCCCTCCACTTT
CDR3: CASSPDIASPLHF
D: NA
J: TRBJ1-6
length: 13
size: few
V: TRBV18

DNA: TGTGCCAGCAGTCCTCCGGGACAGGGGATCTACGAGCAGTACTTC
CDR3: CASSPPGQGIYEQYF
D: TRBD1
J: TRBJ2-7
length: 15
size: NA
V: TRBV28

DNA: TGTGCCAGCAGCACAGGGGTTCGTGGGACCCAGTACTTC
CDR3: CASSTGVRGTQYF
D: TRBD1
J: TRBJ2-5
length: 13
size: NA
V: TRBV6-5

DNA: TGTGCCAGCAGCCAAGGGGCGAGGGTGACCCAGTACTTC
CDR3: CASSQGARVTQYF
D: NA
J: TRBJ2-5
length: 13
size: NA
V: TRBV14

DNA: TGTGCCAGCAGCTGGCCGGGACAGGGGAAGACCCAGTACTTC
CDR3: CASSWPGQGKTQYF
D: TRBD1
J: TRBJ2-5
length: 14
size: NA
V: TRBV11-2

DNA: TGCGCCAGCAGTGACTGGACAGGTACTAACTATGGCTACACCTTC
CDR3: CASSDWTGTNYGYTF
D: TRBD1
J: TRBJ1-2
length: 15
size: NA
V: TRBV10-2

DNA: TGTGCCTGGAGTGTAGGCTCGCCGGGCTACAATGAGCAGTTCTTC
CDR3: CAWSVGSPGYNEQFF
D: NA
J: TRBJ2-1
length: 15
size: NA
V: TRBV30

DNA: TGCGCCAGCAGCCGGACGGGGGGCACTACCGCCTCTGGGGCCAACGTCCTGACTTTC
CDR3: CASSRTGGTTASGANVLTF
D: NA
J: TRBJ2-6
length: 19
size: NA
V: TRBV5-1

DNA: TGTGCCAGCAGGCCCCGGGAGAACACTGAAGCTTTCTTT
CDR3: CASRPRENTEAFF
D: NA
J: TRBJ1-1
length: 13
size: NA
V: TRBV7-2

DNA: TGTGCCAGCAGAAAGAAGGGGGGTGGAGAAAAACTGTTTTTT
CDR3: CASRKKGGGEKLFF
D: NA
J: TRBJ1-4
length: 14
size: NA
V: TRBV6-5

DNA: TGTGCCAGTAGTATACGACAGGGGCGCTTCCTAGCTAACTATGGCTACACCTTC
CDR3: CASSIRQGRFLANYGYTF
D: TRBD1
J: TRBJ1-2
length: 18
size: NA
V: TRBV19

DNA: TGTGCCAGCAGTCCCGCCGGAGGCGCGAATGGCTACACCTTC
CDR3: CASSPAGGANGYTF
D: NA
J: TRBJ1-2
length: 14
size: NA
V: TRBV6-5

DNA: TGTGCCAGCAGTGAAGATGGGACAGGGGGGTTACCCCTCCACTTT
CDR3: CASSEDGTGGLPLHF
D: TRBD1
J: TRBJ1-6
length: 15
size: NA
V: TRBV6-1

DNA: TGTGCCTTAGCAGGGGCCGGAAACACCATATATTTT
CDR3: CALAGAGNTIYF
D: NA
J: TRBJ1-3
length: 12
size: NA
V: TRBV30

DNA: TGCGCCAGCAGTCCGACAGGGGAGGGGACCGGGGAGCTGTTTTTT
CDR3: CASSPTGEGTGELFF
D: NA
J: TRBJ2-2
length: 15
size: NA
V: TRBV5-1

DNA: TGCGCCAGCGGAAAAACAGGGGGCGAAGGGAACACTGAAGCTTTCTTT
CDR3: CASGKTGGEGNTEAFF
D: TRBD1
J: TRBJ1-1
length: 16
size: NA
V: TRBV5-1

DNA: TGCAGCGTTGAATCAGGTTATGGCTACACCTTC
CDR3: CSVESGYGYTF
D: NA
J: TRBJ1-2
length: 11
size: NA
V: TRBV29-1

DNA: TGTGCCAGCACTTCGGGTGAAAAACTGTTTTTT
CDR3: CASTSGEKLFF
D: NA
J: TRBJ1-4
length: 11
size: NA
V: TRBV28

DNA: TGTGCCAGCAGCTTAGTAACGAACACCGGGGAGCTGTTTTTT
CDR3: CASSLVTNTGELFF
D: NA
J: TRBJ2-2
length: 14
size: once
V: TRBV7-2

DNA: TGTGCCAGCAGTGAGTACAGAAATTACGAGCAGTACTTC
CDR3: CASSEYRNYEQYF
D: NA
J: TRBJ2-7
length: 13
size: NA
V: TRBV2

DNA: TGTGCCACCAGTGCGGGGGCGCTGACTGAAGCTTTCTTT
CDR3: CATSAGALTEAFF
D: NA
J: TRBJ1-1
length: 13
size: NA
V: TRBV24-1

DNA: TGTGCCAGCAGCGTAGATCCCAGGGGGGTAGATGGTGAGCAGTTCTTC
CDR3: CASSVDPRGVDGEQFF
D: NA
J: TRBJ2-1
length: 16
size: NA
V: TRBV9

DNA: TGTGCCAGCAGTGACGGCGGGTCCTACAATGAGCAGTTCTTC
CDR3: CASSDGGSYNEQFF
D: NA
J: TRBJ2-1
length: 14
size: NA
V: TRBV28

DNA: TGCGCCAGCAGCTGGGGAGGGGGGATCATGAACACTGAAGCTTTCTTT
CDR3: CASSWGGGIMNTEAFF
D: NA
J: TRBJ1-1
length: 16
size: NA
V: TRBV5-1

DNA: TGTGCCAGCAGTACACAGGGGATTTACGAGCAGTACTTC
CDR3: CASSTQGIYEQYF
D: TRBD1
J: TRBJ2-7
length: 13
size: NA
V: TRBV28

DNA: TGCAGTGCTAGTCGCGTATCAGGGAGGACTGAAGCTTTCTTT
CDR3: CSASRVSGRTEAFF
D: NA
J: TRBJ1-1
length: 14
size: NA
V: TRBV20-1

DNA: TGTGCCAGCGCCGCAGGGCATGTGACAGGCGGGGAGCTGTTTTTT
CDR3: CASAAGHVTGGELFF
D: NA
J: TRBJ2-2
length: 15
size: NA
V: TRBV6-5

DNA: TGTGCCAGTAGTACCGCAGATACGCAGTATTTT
CDR3: CASSTADTQYF
D: NA
J: TRBJ2-3
length: 11
size: many
V: TRBV19

DNA: TGTGCCATCAGTGACAGCACAGATACGCAGTATTTT
CDR3: CAISDSTDTQYF
D: NA
J: TRBJ2-3
length: 12
size: NA
V: TRBV10-3

DNA: TGCGCCAGCAGCTTGGATGGAGTGAACACTGAAGCTTTCTTT
CDR3: CASSLDGVNTEAFF
D: NA
J: TRBJ1-1
length: 14
size: once
V: TRBV5-1

DNA: TGTGCCATACAGGGTAACTACGAGCAGTACTTC
CDR3: CAIQGNYEQYF
D: NA
J: TRBJ2-7
length: 11
size: NA
V: TRBV6-5

DNA: TGTGCCAGCAGTTACTCGACGGGACATCCCTACACCTTC
CDR3: CASSYSTGHPYTF
D: NA
J: TRBJ1-2
length: 13
size: NA
V: TRBV6-5

DNA: TGTGCCAGCACCCAGACAGGGGCCTATGGCTACACCTTC
CDR3: CASTQTGAYGYTF
D: TRBD1
J: TRBJ1-2
length: 13
size: NA
V: TRBV19

DNA: TGTGCCAGCAGTCCGACAGGGGTAAGCAATCAGCCCCAGCATTTT
CDR3: CASSPTGVSNQPQHF
D: TRBD1
J: TRBJ1-5
length: 15
size: few
V: TRBV6-5

DNA: TGCAGCGTTGGACAGGGCGACAATCAGCCCCAGCATTTT
CDR3: CSVGQGDNQPQHF
D: TRBD1
J: TRBJ1-5
length: 13
size: NA
V: TRBV29-1

DNA: TGTGCCAGCACCGCTCGGGGTGAGCAGTTCTTC
CDR3: CASTARGEQFF
D: NA
J: TRBJ2-1
length: 11
size: NA
V: TRBV12-3/TRBV12-4

DNA: TGTGCCAGCAGACCAGGGGGCGCGGATGGCTACACCTTC
CDR3: CASRPGGADGYTF
D: TRBD1
J: TRBJ1-2
length: 13
size: NA
V: TRBV6-5

DNA: TGTGCCAGCAGTTCCCCCCCCGTCGGCACTGAAGCTTTCTTT
CDR3: CASSSPPVGTEAFF
D: NA
J: TRBJ1-1
length: 14
size: NA
V: TRBV28

DNA: TGTGCCAGCACCCCCCACGGGGGTAGCGGGGGCACAGATACGCAGTATTTT
CDR3: CASTPHGGSGGTDTQYF
D: TRBD2
J: TRBJ2-3
length: 17
size: NA
V: TRBV7-2

DNA: TGTGCCAGCAGCTTTGTGGGGAGAGGTAATGAGCAGTTCTTC
CDR3: CASSFVGRGNEQFF
D: NA
J: TRBJ2-1
length: 14
size: NA
V: TRBV7-2

DNA: TGTGCCAGTAGTCACACAGTGACCTACGAGCAGTACTTC
CDR3: CASSHTVTYEQYF
D: NA
J: TRBJ2-7
length: 13
size: NA
V: TRBV19

DNA: TGCGCCAGCAGCTCCGGACTAGATCGGGTCGGTTACGAGCAGTACTTC
CDR3: CASSSGLDRVGYEQYF
D: TRBD2
J: TRBJ2-7
length: 16
size: NA
V: TRBV5-1

DNA: TGTGCCAGCTCCGGCCCGGCATGGTCTGGAAACACCATATATTTT
CDR3: CASSGPAWSGNTIYF
D: NA
J: TRBJ1-3
length: 15
size: NA
V: TRBV5-5

DNA: TGTGCCAGCAGTACGGGAGGGGATATGAATCAGCCCCAGCATTTT
CDR3: CASSTGGDMNQPQHF
D: NA
J: TRBJ1-5
length: 15
size: NA
V: TRBV28